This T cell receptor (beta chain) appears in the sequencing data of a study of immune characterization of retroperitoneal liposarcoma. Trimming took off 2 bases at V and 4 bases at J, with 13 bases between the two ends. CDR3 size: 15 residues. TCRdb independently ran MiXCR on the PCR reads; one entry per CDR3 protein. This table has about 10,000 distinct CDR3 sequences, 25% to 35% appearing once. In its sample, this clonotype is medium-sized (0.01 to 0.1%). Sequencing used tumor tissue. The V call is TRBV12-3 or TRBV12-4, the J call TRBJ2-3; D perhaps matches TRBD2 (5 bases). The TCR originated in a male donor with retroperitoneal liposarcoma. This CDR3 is CASSLYRLAADTQYF. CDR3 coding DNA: TGTGCCAGCAGTTTATATCGGCTAGCTGCAGATACGCAGTATTTT.